The clone carrying this TCR beta chain was counted only a few times. As yet, its antigen is unknown. The sequenced template was cDNA made from the entire isolated RNA. Assay: immunoSEQ multiplex PCR; the TCRdb copy retains only in-frame clones and omits some. The sample contains about 27,000 clones, 56% of which appear only once. Germline V gives CDR1 SGHRS, CDR2 YFSETQ. The V gene lost 6 bases and the J gene lost 5 bases, with 12 bases spanning the gap. CDR3 size: 13 residues. The data were taken from a study of beta chain features in type 1 diabetes. Looking at the study overall: In age, gender and cell yields, patients were similar to healthy donors.

Study-level findings and limits: When cDNA is sequenced, cells with high TCR expression could be over-represented. A possible short-template PCR bias applies equally to patients and controls. There were fewer insertions and more deletions at the VDJ junctions of type 1 diabetes patients. Within each of all four CD4+ subsets, Type 1 diabetes patients had TCRB CDR3s that were moderately but significantly shorter.

The genes are TRBV5-1 and TRBJ2-1; maybe TRBD2 (5 bases). This TCR was recovered from a woman aged 18-29 years with type 1 diabetes. The sequenced sample was Tregs from blood. CDR3 region: CASKDWTDNEQFF. CDR3 nucleotides: TGCGCCAGCAAGGACTGGACCGACAATGAGCAGTTCTTC.